Listed below are T cell receptor beta chains from one sample, sequenced in a study of blood T cell repertoires in COVID-19. Produced via immunoSEQ multiplex PCR; TCRdb's table is partial and in-frame only. This sample has roughly 220,000 clones, with 85% to 90% found just once. Sequenced sample: PBMCs or T cells enriched from blood (not recorded which). Receptors originate from a man aged 25-45 years who had been exposed to COVID-19. Both conserved end residues are part of each CDR3. D genes are given only for firm matches. A row's size may be missing; if present it is once, few, many or a size class.

V	size	D	CDR3
TRBV5-1	.	TRBD1	CASRTGDPSSYNSPLHF
TRBV7-6	.	.	CASSLAGVRVDQPQHF
TRBV3-1/TRBV3-2	.	TRBD1	CASSLLGQVSPLHF
TRBV4-2	.	TRBD1	CASSQTGQGGNYGYTF
TRBV15	.	.	CATSINREGSPLHF
TRBV9	.	.	CASSVASSTDTQYF
TRBV5-1	once	TRBD2	CASRPTSAVTYEQYF
TRBV2	.	.	CASSEPGVAFF
TRBV2	.	.	CASSDLANEQFF
TRBV4-1	.	.	CASSQAGRGYGYTF
TRBV7-6	.	.	CASSLQVRTEAFF
TRBV7-2	.	TRBD1	CASSRLGQVHHEQYF
TRBV7-9	.	TRBD2	CASNRRGGGLVPDTQYF
TRBV18	.	TRBD1	CASSPPGQGAYEQYF
TRBV5-1	.	TRBD1	CASSLGQGIGEAFF
TRBV12-3/TRBV12-4	.	.	CASRHTGELFF
TRBV30	.	.	CAWSPDRGTEAFF
TRBV15	.	.	CATSREEEGWAPLHF
TRBV5-1	.	.	CASSLDPGAELNYEQYF
TRBV11-2	once	TRBD1	CASSHRGRDGYTF
TRBV2	.	.	CASSEAAVNYGYTF
TRBV15	.	.	CATRPQPGDTGELFF
TRBV12-3/TRBV12-4	.	TRBD1	CASSPGQGYEQYF
TRBV25-1	.	.	CASFESNTGELFF
TRBV3-1/TRBV3-2	.	.	CASSQGSPGTKGYTF
TRBV3-1/TRBV3-2	.	.	CASSRNRENQPQHF
TRBV12-3/TRBV12-4	.	TRBD1	CASSWGQGYEAFF